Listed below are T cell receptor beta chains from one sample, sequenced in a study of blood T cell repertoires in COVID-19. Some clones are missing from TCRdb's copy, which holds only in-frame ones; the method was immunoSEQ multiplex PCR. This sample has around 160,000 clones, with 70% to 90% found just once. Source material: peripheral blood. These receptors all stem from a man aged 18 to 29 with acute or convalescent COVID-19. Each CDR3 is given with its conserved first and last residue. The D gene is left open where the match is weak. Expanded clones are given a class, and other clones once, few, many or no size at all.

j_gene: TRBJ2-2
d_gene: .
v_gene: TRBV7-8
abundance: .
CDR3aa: CASSGAAGWDTGELFF
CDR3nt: TGTGCCAGCAGCGGAGCGGCCGGGTGGGACACCGGGGAGCTGTTTTTT

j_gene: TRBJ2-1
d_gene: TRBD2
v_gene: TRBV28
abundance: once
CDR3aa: CASSPQGPGLAGVVDEQFF
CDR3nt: TGTGCCAGCAGTCCGCAAGGACCGGGACTAGCGGGGGTGGTCGATGAGCAGTTCTTC

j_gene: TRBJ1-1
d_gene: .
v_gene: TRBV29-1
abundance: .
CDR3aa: CSVERQRYMNTEAFF
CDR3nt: TGCAGCGTTGAGCGACAGAGGTACATGAACACTGAAGCTTTCTTT

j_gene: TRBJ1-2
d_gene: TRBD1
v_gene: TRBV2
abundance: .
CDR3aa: CASGQGYGYTF
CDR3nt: TGTGCCAGCGGACAGGGCTATGGCTACACCTTC

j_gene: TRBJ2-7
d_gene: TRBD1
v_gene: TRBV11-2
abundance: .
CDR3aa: CASSLSGGFSYEQYF
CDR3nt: TGTGCCAGCAGCTTATCAGGGGGCTTCTCCTACGAGCAGTACTTC

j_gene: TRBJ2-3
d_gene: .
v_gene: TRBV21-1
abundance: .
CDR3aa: CASSTGGGLFHQNTQYF
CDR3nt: TGTGCCAGCAGCACGGGCGGGGGGCTCTTCCACCAAAATACGCAGTATTTT

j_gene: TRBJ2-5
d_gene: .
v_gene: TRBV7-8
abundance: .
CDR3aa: CASSVQGASGGGTQYF
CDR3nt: TGTGCCAGCAGCGTCCAGGGGGCTAGCGGAGGGGGGACCCAGTACTTC

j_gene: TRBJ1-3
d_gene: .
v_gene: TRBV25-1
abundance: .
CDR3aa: CASSESGHFSGNTIYF
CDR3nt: TGTGCCAGCAGTGAATCGGGACATTTCTCTGGAAACACCATATATTTT

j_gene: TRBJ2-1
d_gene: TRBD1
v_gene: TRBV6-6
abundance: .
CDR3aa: CASSSRGLYNEQFF
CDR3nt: TGTGCCAGCAGCAGCAGGGGGTTGTACAATGAGCAGTTCTTC

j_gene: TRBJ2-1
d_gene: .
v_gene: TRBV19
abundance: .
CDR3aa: CASRFGVYNEQFF
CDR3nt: TGTGCCAGCCGCTTCGGGGTCTACAATGAGCAGTTCTTC

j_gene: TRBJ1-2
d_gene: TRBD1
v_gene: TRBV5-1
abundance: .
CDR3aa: CASSADRPTNYGYTF
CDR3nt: TGCGCCAGCAGCGCGGACAGGCCCACGAACTATGGCTACACCTTC

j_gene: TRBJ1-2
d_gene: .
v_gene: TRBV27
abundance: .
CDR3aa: CATRDTFKGGYTF
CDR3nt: TGTGCCACTCGGGACACCTTTAAAGGGGGCTACACCTTC

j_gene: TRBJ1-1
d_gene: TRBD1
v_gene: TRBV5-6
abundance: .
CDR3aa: CASSLHGQGYTEAFF
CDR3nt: TGTGCCAGCAGCTTGCACGGACAGGGGTACACTGAAGCTTTCTTT

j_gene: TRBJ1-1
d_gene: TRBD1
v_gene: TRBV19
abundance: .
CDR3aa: CASTVDRVNTEAFF
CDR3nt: TGTGCCAGTACCGTGGACAGGGTGAACACTGAAGCTTTCTTT

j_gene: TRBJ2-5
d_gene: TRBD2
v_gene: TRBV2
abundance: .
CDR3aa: CASRKTSGGAETQYF
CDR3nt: TGTGCCAGCAGGAAGACTAGCGGGGGGGCAGAGACCCAGTACTTC